The rows below give T cell receptor beta chains drawn from one sample of a study of long-term antiretroviral therapy in people with HIV. TCRdb keeps only in-frame clones here, not all; method: immunoSEQ multiplex PCR. The table lists about 24,000 clones, around 81% of them singletons, with approximately 15% in the top ten. Here the sequenced sample was unsorted PBMCs, taken at the start of antiretroviral therapy, before treatment. The receptors stem from a woman between 18 and 30 years old with HIV. The CDR3 runs from the conserved cysteine through the conserved F or W. A D gene is named only where the DNA matches it firmly. Clone size is stated in some rows and not others, as once, few, many or a class when expanded.

cdr3_length	v_call	d_call	j_call	clone_size	cdr3_aa	cdr3_nt
14	TRBV7-9	-	TRBJ2-7	-	CASGRSEQGGEQYF	TGTGCCAGCGGCCGCTCGGAACAGGGTGGGGAGCAGTACTTC
15	TRBV7-2	-	TRBJ2-7	once	CASSWTRTGSYEQYF	TGTGCCAGCAGCTGGACTAGGACAGGCTCCTACGAGCAGTACTTC
15	TRBV9	-	TRBJ2-5	few	CASSVTGSQGLPQYF	TGTGCCAGCAGCGTGACAGGAAGTCAAGGGTTGCCCCAGTACTTC
13	TRBV29-1	-	TRBJ1-1	-	CSVAHGGSTEAFF	TGCAGCGTCGCCCACGGAGGGAGCACTGAAGCTTTCTTT
11	TRBV30	-	TRBJ1-1	-	CAWSRRQEAFF	TGTGCCTGGAGTAGGCGGCAGGAAGCTTTCTTT
20	TRBV7-6	TRBD1	TRBJ2-1	few	CASSPWDVGTGSPEGNEQFF	TGTGCCAGCAGCCCTTGGGACGTAGGGACAGGGAGTCCGGAGGGGAATGAGCAGTTCTTC
15	TRBV27	-	TRBJ1-6	few	CASSLQPGFNSPLHF	TGTGCCAGCAGTTTACAGCCAGGCTTTAATTCACCCCTCCACTTT
15	TRBV19	-	TRBJ1-2	-	CASISPGQVVGGYTF	TGTGCCAGCATATCACCGGGGCAGGTCGTAGGAGGCTACACCTTC
14	TRBV12-2	-	TRBJ2-3	once	CASRLPRLGDTQYF	TGTGCAAGTCGCTTACCGCGTCTCGGAGATACGCAGTATTTT
15	TRBV7-9	-	TRBJ1-1	-	CASSLVGGTQTEAFF	TGTGCCAGCAGCTTAGTCGGGGGTACTCAGACTGAAGCTTTCTTT
17	TRBV7-8	TRBD1	TRBJ1-5	-	CASSLTRGLVSNQPQHF	TGTGCCAGCAGCTTAACCAGGGGGCTCGTTAGCAATCAGCCCCAGCATTTT
13	TRBV19	-	TRBJ2-5	-	CASRRTAQETQYF	TGTGCCAGTAGAAGGACAGCCCAAGAGACCCAGTACTTC
14	TRBV6-5	TRBD1	TRBJ1-4	once	CASSSTGVGEKLFF	TGTGCCAGCAGTTCGACAGGGGTTGGTGAAAAACTGTTTTTT